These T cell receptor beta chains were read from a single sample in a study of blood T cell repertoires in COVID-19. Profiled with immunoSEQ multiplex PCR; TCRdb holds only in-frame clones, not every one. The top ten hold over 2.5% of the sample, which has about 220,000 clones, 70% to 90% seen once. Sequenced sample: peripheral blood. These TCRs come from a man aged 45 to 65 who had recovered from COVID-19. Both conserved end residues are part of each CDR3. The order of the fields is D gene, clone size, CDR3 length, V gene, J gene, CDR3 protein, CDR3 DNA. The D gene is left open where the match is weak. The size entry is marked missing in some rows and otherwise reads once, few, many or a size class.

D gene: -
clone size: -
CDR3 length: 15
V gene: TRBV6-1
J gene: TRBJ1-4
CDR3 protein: CASSEPGHPNEKLFF
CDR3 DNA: TGTGCCAGCAGTGAACCGGGACACCCTAATGAAAAACTGTTTTTT

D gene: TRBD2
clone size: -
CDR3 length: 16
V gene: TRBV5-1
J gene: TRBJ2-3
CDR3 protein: CASSRSGTSGKDTQYF
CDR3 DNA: TGCGCCAGCAGCCGATCCGGGACTAGCGGGAAGGATACGCAGTATTTT

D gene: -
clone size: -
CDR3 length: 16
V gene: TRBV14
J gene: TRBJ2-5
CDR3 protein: CASSRLQGIIQETQYF
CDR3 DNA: TGTGCCAGCAGCCGGCTACAGGGAATAATACAAGAGACCCAGTACTTC

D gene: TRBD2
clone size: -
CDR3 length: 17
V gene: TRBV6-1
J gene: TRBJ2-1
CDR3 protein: CASSERTSGRAVNEQFF
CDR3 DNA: TGTGCCAGCAGTGAGAGGACTAGCGGGAGGGCAGTAAATGAGCAGTTCTTC

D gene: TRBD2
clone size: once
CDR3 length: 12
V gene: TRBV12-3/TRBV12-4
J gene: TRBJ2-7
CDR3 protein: CACGAGGYEQYF
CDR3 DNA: TGTGCCTGCGGGGCGGGAGGCTACGAGCAGTACTTC

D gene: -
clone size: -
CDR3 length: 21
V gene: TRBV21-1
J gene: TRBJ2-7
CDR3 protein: CASSSSDRPGQGTRNGYEQYF
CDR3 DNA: TGTGCCAGCAGCTCCTCAGATCGGCCGGGACAGGGGACTAGAAACGGCTACGAGCAGTACTTC

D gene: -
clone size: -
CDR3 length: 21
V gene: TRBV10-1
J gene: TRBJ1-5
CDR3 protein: CASSEFKNGSGTHDSNQPQHF
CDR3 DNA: TGCGCCAGCAGTGAGTTTAAAAATGGGTCTGGGACACACGATAGCAATCAGCCCCAGCATTTT

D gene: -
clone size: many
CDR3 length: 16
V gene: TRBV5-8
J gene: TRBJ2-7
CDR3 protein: CASSLGAGGSGYEQYF
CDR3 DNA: TGTGCCAGCAGCTTGGGTGCAGGGGGGTCTGGCTACGAGCAGTACTTC

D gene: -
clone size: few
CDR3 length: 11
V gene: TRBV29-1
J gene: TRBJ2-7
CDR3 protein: CSVGDSGEQYF
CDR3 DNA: TGCAGCGTCGGAGACTCGGGCGAGCAGTACTTC

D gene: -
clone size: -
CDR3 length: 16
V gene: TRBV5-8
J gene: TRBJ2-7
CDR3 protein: CASSLNTGRGIYEQYF
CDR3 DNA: TGTGCCAGCAGCTTGAATACAGGGAGGGGAATCTACGAGCAGTACTTC

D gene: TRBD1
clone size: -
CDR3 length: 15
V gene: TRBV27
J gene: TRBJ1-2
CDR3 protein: CASSPRTGINYGYTF
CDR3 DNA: TGTGCCAGCAGTCCCAGGACAGGGATTAACTATGGCTACACCTTC

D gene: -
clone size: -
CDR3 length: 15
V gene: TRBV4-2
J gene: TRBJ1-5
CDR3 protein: CASSQDPGKLGPQHF
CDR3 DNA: TGTGCCAGCAGCCAAGATCCAGGGAAGTTAGGGCCCCAGCATTTT

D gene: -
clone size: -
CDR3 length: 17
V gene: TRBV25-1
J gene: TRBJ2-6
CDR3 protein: CASSAAQRGSGANVLTF
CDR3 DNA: TGTGCCAGCAGCGCAGCCCAAAGGGGTTCTGGGGCCAACGTCCTGACTTTC

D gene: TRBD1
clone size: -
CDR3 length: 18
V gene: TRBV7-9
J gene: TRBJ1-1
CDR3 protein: CASSSGQGGGRVNTEAFF
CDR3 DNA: TGTGCCAGCAGCTCAGGACAGGGAGGGGGTCGGGTGAACACTGAAGCTTTCTTT

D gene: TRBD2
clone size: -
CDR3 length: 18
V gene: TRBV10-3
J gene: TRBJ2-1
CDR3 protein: CAISEWGLAADSYNEQFF
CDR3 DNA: TGTGCCATCAGTGAGTGGGGACTAGCGGCTGATTCCTACAATGAGCAGTTCTTC

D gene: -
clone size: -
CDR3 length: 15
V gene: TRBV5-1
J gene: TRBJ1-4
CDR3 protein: CASSWGPSLGEKLFF
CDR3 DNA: TGCGCCAGCAGCTGGGGGCCCTCATTGGGTGAAAAACTGTTTTTT

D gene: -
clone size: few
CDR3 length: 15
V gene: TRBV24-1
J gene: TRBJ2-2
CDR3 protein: CATSEPGVYPGELFF
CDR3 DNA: TGTGCCACCAGTGAGCCAGGGGTATATCCCGGGGAGCTGTTTTTT

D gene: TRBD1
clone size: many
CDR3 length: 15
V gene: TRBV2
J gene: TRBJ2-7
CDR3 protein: CASSRVGQGYLEQYF
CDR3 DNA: TGTGCCAGCAGTCGCGTGGGACAGGGGTATCTCGAGCAGTACTTC

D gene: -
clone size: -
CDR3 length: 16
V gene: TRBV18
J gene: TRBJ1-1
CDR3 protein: CASSPQLATGDTEAFF
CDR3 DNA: TGTGCCAGCTCACCCCAACTCGCGACGGGTGATACTGAAGCTTTCTTT

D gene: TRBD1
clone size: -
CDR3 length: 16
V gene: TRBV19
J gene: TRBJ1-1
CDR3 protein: CASSFNRGLRDTEAFF
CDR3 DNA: TGTGCCAGTAGTTTTAACAGGGGACTCAGAGACACTGAAGCTTTCTTT

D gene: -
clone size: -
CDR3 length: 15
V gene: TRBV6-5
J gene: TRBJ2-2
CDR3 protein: CASSKTALNTGELFF
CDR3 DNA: TGTGCCAGCAGTAAGACAGCCTTGAACACCGGGGAGCTGTTTTTT

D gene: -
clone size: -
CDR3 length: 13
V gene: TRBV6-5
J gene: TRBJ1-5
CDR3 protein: CASTETWNQPQHF
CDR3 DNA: TGTGCCAGCACCGAGACTTGGAATCAGCCCCAGCATTTT

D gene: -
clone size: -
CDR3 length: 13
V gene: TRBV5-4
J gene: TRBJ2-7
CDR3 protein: CASSLGGQPEQYF
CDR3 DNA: TGTGCCAGCAGCTTAGGTGGGCAGCCCGAGCAGTACTTC

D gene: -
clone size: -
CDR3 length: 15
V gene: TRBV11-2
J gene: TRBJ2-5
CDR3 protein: CASSPRDMYQETQYF
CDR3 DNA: TGTGCCAGCAGCCCCAGAGACATGTACCAAGAGACCCAGTACTTC

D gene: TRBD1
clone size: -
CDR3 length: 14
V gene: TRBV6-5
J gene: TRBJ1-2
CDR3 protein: CASSSTGTGVGYTF
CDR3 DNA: TGTGCCAGCAGTTCCACCGGGACAGGGGTTGGCTACACCTTC

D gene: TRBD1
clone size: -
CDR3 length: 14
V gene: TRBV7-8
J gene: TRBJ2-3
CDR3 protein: CASSPRTGLNTQYF
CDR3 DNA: TGTGCCAGCAGCCCAAGGACAGGGTTGAATACGCAGTATTTT

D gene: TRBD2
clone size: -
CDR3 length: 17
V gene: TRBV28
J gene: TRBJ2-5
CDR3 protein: CASSPGLAGGYRETQYF
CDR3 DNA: TGTGCCAGCAGCCCCGGACTAGCGGGAGGGTATAGGGAGACCCAGTACTTC

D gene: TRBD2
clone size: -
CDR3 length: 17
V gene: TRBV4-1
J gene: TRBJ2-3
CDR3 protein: CASSQDSSGSIADTQYF
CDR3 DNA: TGCGCCAGCAGCCAAGATTCTAGCGGGAGTATCGCAGATACGCAGTATTTT

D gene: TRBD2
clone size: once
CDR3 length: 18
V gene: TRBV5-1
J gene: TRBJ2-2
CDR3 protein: CASSSGLAGGRSTGELFF
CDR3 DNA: TGCGCCAGCAGCTCGGGACTAGCGGGAGGGCGGTCCACCGGGGAGCTGTTTTTT

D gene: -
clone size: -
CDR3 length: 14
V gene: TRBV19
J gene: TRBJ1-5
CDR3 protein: CASKGTGSNQPQHF
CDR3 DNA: TGTGCCAGTAAGGGCACAGGGAGCAATCAGCCCCAGCATTTT

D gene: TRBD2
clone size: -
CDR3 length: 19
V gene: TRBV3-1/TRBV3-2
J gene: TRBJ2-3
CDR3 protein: CASSQYLPGLAGTGDTQYF
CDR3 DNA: TGTGCCAGCAGCCAGTACCTCCCGGGACTAGCGGGAACAGGGGATACGCAGTATTTT

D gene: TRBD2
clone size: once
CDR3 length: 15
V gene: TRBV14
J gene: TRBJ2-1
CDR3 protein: CASSQVSGGVGEQFF
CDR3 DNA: TGTGCCAGCAGCCAAGTTTCGGGAGGGGTTGGTGAGCAGTTCTTC

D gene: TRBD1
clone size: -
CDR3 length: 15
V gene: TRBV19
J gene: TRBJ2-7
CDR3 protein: CASSTTGERGYEQYF
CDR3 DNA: TGTGCCAGTAGTACGACAGGGGAACGGGGCTACGAGCAGTACTTC

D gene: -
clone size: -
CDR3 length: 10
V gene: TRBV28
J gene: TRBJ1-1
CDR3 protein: CASSSTGPIF
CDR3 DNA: TGTGCCAGCAGTTCTACAGGGCCTATTTTT

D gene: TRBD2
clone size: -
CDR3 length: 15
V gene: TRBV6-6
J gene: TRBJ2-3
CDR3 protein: CASKLELASTDTQYF
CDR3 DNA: TGTGCCAGCAAACTGGAACTAGCGAGCACAGATACGCAGTATTTT

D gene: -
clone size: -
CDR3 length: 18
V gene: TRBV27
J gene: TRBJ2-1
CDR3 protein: CASSPRPPGHRAGNEQFF
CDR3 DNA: TGTGCCAGCAGTCCCAGACCTCCGGGACACCGGGCGGGCAATGAGCAGTTCTTC

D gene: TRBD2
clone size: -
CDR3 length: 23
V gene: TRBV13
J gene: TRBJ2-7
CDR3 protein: CASSSNVGRLAGGRGRKSYEQYF
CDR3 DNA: TGTGCCAGCAGCTCTAACGTGGGGAGGCTAGCGGGAGGGAGGGGTCGGAAATCCTACGAGCAGTACTTC

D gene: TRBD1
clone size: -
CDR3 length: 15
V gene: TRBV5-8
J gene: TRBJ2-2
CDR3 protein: CASSPRDRRSGELFF
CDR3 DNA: TGTGCCAGCAGCCCCCGGGACAGGAGGTCCGGGGAGCTGTTTTTT

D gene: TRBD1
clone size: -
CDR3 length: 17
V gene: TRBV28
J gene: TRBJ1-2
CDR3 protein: CASSAPGQGSSNYGYTF
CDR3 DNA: TGTGCCAGCAGTGCGCCGGGACAGGGATCTTCTAACTATGGCTACACCTTC

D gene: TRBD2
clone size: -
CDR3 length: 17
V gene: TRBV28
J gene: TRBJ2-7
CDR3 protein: CASSPGSLAGDVGEQYF
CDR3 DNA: TGTGCCAGCAGTCCCGGGTCCCTAGCGGGAGATGTGGGTGAGCAGTACTTC

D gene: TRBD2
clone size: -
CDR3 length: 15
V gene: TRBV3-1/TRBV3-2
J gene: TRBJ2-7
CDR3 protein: CASSQDGLAGAQQYF
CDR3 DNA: TGTGCCAGCAGCCAAGATGGGCTAGCGGGAGCGCAGCAGTACTTC

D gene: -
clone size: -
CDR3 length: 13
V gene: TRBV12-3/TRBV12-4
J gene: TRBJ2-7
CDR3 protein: CASRYTGSYEQYF
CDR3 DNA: TGTGCCAGCCGATACACAGGTTCCTACGAGCAGTACTTC

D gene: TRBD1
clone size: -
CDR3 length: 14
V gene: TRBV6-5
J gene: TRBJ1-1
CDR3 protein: CASSPTWTGLEAFF
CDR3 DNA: TGTGCCAGCAGTCCCACTTGGACAGGGCTTGAAGCTTTCTTT

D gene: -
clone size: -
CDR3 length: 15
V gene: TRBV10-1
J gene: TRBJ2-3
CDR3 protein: CASSEFVAGTDTQYF
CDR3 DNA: TGCGCCAGCAGTGAGTTCGTGGCAGGGACAGATACGCAGTATTTT

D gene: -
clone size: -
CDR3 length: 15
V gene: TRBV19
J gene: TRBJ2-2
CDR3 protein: CASSTPGGNTGELFF
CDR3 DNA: TGTGCCAGTAGCACCCCAGGTGGGAACACCGGGGAGCTGTTTTTT

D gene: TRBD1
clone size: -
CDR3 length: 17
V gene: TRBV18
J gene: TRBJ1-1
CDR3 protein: CASAIRTGGVRDTEAFF
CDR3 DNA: TGTGCCAGCGCTATTCGGACAGGGGGCGTCAGGGACACTGAAGCTTTCTTT

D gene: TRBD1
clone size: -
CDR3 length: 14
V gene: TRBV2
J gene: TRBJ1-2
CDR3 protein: CASSEKGAGRGYTF
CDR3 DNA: TGTGCCAGCAGTGAGAAGGGGGCAGGGCGGGGCTACACCTTC

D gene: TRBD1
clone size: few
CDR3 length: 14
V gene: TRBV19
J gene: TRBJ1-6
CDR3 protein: CATQTRDRASPLHF
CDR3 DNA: TGTGCCACCCAGACGCGGGACAGGGCTTCACCCCTCCACTTT

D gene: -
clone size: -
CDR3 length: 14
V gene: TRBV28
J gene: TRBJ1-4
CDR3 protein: CASSLGGRREKLFF
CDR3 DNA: TGTGCCAGCAGTTTAGGCGGCCGGAGGGAAAAACTGTTTTTT

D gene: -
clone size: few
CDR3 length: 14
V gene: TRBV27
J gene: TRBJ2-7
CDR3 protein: CASSLLQGPYEQYF
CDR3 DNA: TGTGCCAGCAGTTTACTACAGGGCCCCTACGAGCAGTACTTC